This TCR beta chain is from a study of blood T cells in healthy people across ages. Regarding the study as a whole: Relative to aged donors, long-lived donors carried more naive CD4+ cells and displayed higher diversity.

The individuals who served as donors were healthy Caucasians living in Russia, aged roughly 6 to 95. At least 6.5 million PBMCs were isolated per sample. Samples each had at least 5 micrograms of total RNA extracted. The use of a sample-barcoded 5' primer and a J-beta primer mix characterized a second PCR of about 7 to 12 cycles. TCRdb itself ran the 5' RACE reads through MiXCR, one entry per CDR3 protein. The table shows roughly 720,000 distinct CDR3 sequences, with 53% occurring only once. The V and J ends lost 3 bases and 7 bases respectively, with 11 bases between them. There are 13 residues in the CDR3. Germline CDR1 and CDR2: SGDLS and YYNGEE. Remarks on this clonotype: Its antigen is still unknown.

This TCR was recovered from a man older than 75 in good health. Sequenced sample: blood. This chain uses TRBV9 with TRBJ2-1; unclear D gene. CDR3 DNA: TGTGCCAGCAGCGCCTACCCTGGGAATGAGCAGTTCTTC. It translates to CASSAYPGNEQFF.